The present entry profiles one T cell receptor (beta chain) with its context. Unmatched junction bases numbered 9, after V lost 4 bases and J lost 4 bases. Germline V CDR1 and CDR2: SGHDT, YYEEEE. The CDR3 length is 17 residues. TCRdb independently ran MiXCR on the RT-PCR reads; one entry per CDR3 protein. The sample lists more than 550,000 distinct CDR3 sequences, approximately 15% occurring once. Sequencing was performed on memory CD4+ T cells from blood. This clonotype originated in a female donor in good health, serving as a healthy control. The chain has TRBV5-6 and TRBJ2-1; 12 nucleotides agree with TRBD2. In nucleotides, the CDR3 is TGTGCCAGCAGCCCCCGGACTAGCGGGACCGGGTACAATGAGCAGTTCTTC. Translating it yields CASSPRTSGTGYNEQFF.